One and the same sample provided the 29 T cell receptor beta chains below, sequenced in a study of metastatic and nonmetastatic thyroid tumors. Thyroid surgery was performed in patients who had received no treatment beforehand. Via MiXCR, TCRdb re-called the PCR reads. The data show tens of thousands of clones, with around 15% seen just once and roughly an eighth held by the top ten. Sequencing was performed on blood. The receptor set was obtained from a female donor with papillary thyroid cancer or a benign thyroid nodule (not recorded which). Some clones in this sample may be carry-over from other donors' samples.

Concerning this clone: A read error may explain this, as a much larger clone is one base away. V gene TRBV11-2 combines with J gene TRBJ2-3, with TRBD2 as a possible D gene (5 bases). The CDR3 length is 14 residues. Germline assignment: CDR1 SGHAT and CDR2 FQNNGV. V lost 11 bases, J lost 6 bases, and 21 bases lay in between. This chain's CDR3 is CAGGPTVRADTQYF. CDR3 coding DNA: TGTGCCGGCGGCCCCACGGTGAGGGCGGATACGCAGTATTTT.

This clone was observed many times. CDR3 in DNA: TGTGCCAGCAGAACTCCGGGACAGGGTTTAGGTGGCTACACCTTC. Amino acid sequence: CASRTPGQGLGGYTF. V is TRBV28 and J is TRBJ1-2, with 9 bases aligning to TRBD1. Germline loops: CDR1 MDHEN, CDR2 SYDVKM. CDR3 length: 15 residues. Trimming at V came to 6 bases and at J to 7 bases, leaving 12 bases not matched to a gene.

This clone was seen ten or more times. The CDR3 DNA reads as TGTGCCAGCAGCCGGACACCCCAAGAGACCCAGTACTTC. It encodes CASSRTPQETQYF. This chain links TRBV7-3 with TRBJ2-5; D may be TRBD1 (5 bases). This CDR3 is 13 amino acids long. The ends were cut back, 5 bases at V and 1 base at J, with 8 bases in the middle. Per germline, CDR1 SGHTA and CDR2 FQGTGA.

This clone was detected many times. The chain joins TRBV3-1 to TRBJ1-1; D unclear. V was clipped by 1 base and J by 1 base, with 4 bases between them. The CDR3 sequence is 13 residues long. The germline CDR1 and CDR2 sequences are LGHDT and YNNKEL (reference sequence). CDR3 loop: CASSQVGNTEAFF. As DNA, the CDR3 is TGTGCCAGCAGCCAAGTCGGGAACACTGAAGCTTTCTTT.

The V call is TRBV11-3, the J call TRBJ1-1; possible D gene TRBD1, 6 bases. Germline-derived CDR1 and CDR2 are SGHNT and YENEEA. V was pared by 1 base and J by 1 base, with 10 bases between. This CDR3 is 15 amino acids long. CDR3 sequence (DNA): TGTGCCAGCAGCTTAGCCGGGACAAAGAACACTGAAGCTTTCTTT. Its translation is CASSLAGTKNTEAFF.

By proportion, this clone is medium-sized. V and J are TRBV6-5 and TRBJ1-6, with unresolved D. Trimming took off 2 bases at V and 9 bases at J, with 8 bases between the two ends. The CDR3 consists of 13 residues. CDR1 and CDR2 (germline): MNHEY, SVGAGI. The chain's CDR3 is CASSYVGSSPLHF. The CDR3 DNA reads TGTGCCAGCAGTTACGTTGGTTCTTCACCCCTCCACTTT.

This clone was detected only a few times. This chain links TRBV10-2 with TRBJ1-3; D unclear. CDR3 length: 15 amino acids. Per the germline V gene, CDR1 is WSHSY and CDR2 is SAAADI. The ends were cut back, 4 bases at V and 7 bases at J, with 17 bases in the middle. The DNA for the CDR3 is TGCGCCAGCAGTGCCGGCAGGAGGGTACTTAACACCATATATTTT. It is translated as CASSAGRRVLNTIYF.

This clone appeared many times. The rearrangement joins TRBV7-9 to TRBJ2-1, with D tentatively TRBD1 (6 bases). The CDR3 totals 14 residues. Trimming removed 5 bases at V and 4 bases at J, with 12 bases between. Germline-derived CDR1 and CDR2 are SEHNR and FQNEAQ (reference sequence). In DNA form, the CDR3 reads TGTGCCAGCAGCATACTACAGGGTTACAATGAGCAGTTCTTC. Translated: CASSILQGYNEQFF.

This clone has a single count. The V and J genes are TRBV9 and TRBJ2-1, with D hard to call. Per the germline V gene, CDR1 is SGDLS and CDR2 is YYNGEE. There are 15 residues in the CDR3. Trimming took off 0 bases at V and 4 bases at J, with 11 bases between the two ends. This CDR3 reads CASSVGRFGYNEQFF. The CDR3 coding sequence is TGTGCCAGCAGCGTAGGGCGATTTGGGTACAATGAGCAGTTCTTC.

The sample holds many counts of this clone. The J gene is TRBJ1-2, the V gene TRBV6-1; TRBD1 aligns across 9 bases. V gave up 6 bases and J gave up 8 bases; unmatched junction bases: 7. The CDR3 length is 13 residues. Looked up from germline, CDR1 is MNHNS and CDR2 is SASEGT. CDR3 DNA: TGTGCCAGCAGGGGGACAGGGTTCGGCGGCTACACCTTC. Translation gives CASRGTGFGGYTF.

This clone was seen at least ten times. V is TRBV6-4 and J is TRBJ2-1; perhaps TRBD2 as D (5 bases). Germline V gene sequence: CDR1 MRHNA, CDR2 SNTAGT. CDR3 length: 15 residues. V was cut by 4 bases and J by 4 bases, with 14 bases left in between. CDR3 residues: CASSGASGRYNEQFF. CDR3 DNA sequence: TGTGCCAGCAGTGGTGCGAGCGGACGTTACAATGAGCAGTTCTTC.

This clone was recorded many times. The gene calls are TRBV2 and TRBJ1-3; no clear D gene. Germline assignment: CDR1 SNHLY and CDR2 FYNNEI. This CDR3 comprises 14 residues. The ends were cut back, 5 bases at V and 0 bases at J, with 8 bases in the middle. The chain's CDR3 is CASSMGNSGNTIYF. The CDR3 region has the DNA TGTGCCAGCAGTATGGGAAACTCTGGAAACACCATATATTTT.

The V call is TRBV11-2, the J call TRBJ2-1, with TRBD1 matching 7 bases. Germline CDR1 reads SGHAT; CDR2 reads FQNNGV. CDR3 length equals 15 residues. Losses at the gene ends were 5 bases for V and 6 bases for J; bases not matched to a gene: 10. CDR3 nucleotide sequence: TGTGCCAGCAGCCCAGAGGACAGGCTGGGCAATGAGCAGTTCTTC. Its protein is CASSPEDRLGNEQFF.

This clone was seen many times. The chain carries TRBV11-2 and TRBJ2-3; 11 nucleotides match TRBD2. Germline assignment: CDR1 SGHAT and CDR2 FQNNGV. This CDR3 has 18 amino acids. V shed 0 bases and J 3 bases; nucleotides not matched to a gene: 8. CDR3 coding DNA: TGTGCCAGCAGCTTAGATCCTACTAGCGGGAGTGGGACAGATACGCAGTATTTT. The encoded protein is CASSLDPTSGSGTDTQYF.

This clone showed up many times. The J gene is TRBJ2-1, the V gene TRBV7-9; 10 bases line up with TRBD2. The V gene's germline CDR1 is SEHNR and CDR2 FQNEAQ (reference sequence). The CDR3 spans 15 residues. V lost 5 bases and J lost 6; bases outside the gene matches: 7. The CDR3 sequence: CASSLGLAQANEQFF. The DNA of the CDR3 is TGTGCCAGCAGCCTGGGACTAGCGCAGGCCAATGAGCAGTTCTTC.

Many counts were recorded for this clone. A much larger clone differs by one base, so this may be a read error. This specimen includes other DNA sequences encoding the same CDR3. The chain employs TRBV19 and TRBJ2-5, with 8 positions matching TRBD1. Germline assignment: CDR1 LNHDA and CDR2 SQIVND (reference sequence). This CDR3 is built from 15 residues. The V gene end was trimmed by 9 bases and the J gene end by 5 bases; junction bases not matched to a gene: 14. Written as DNA, the CDR3 is TGTGCCAGCTCACCGGGGACAGGCCTCCATGAGACCCAGTACTTC. It specifies CASSPGTGLHETQYF.

This clone was recorded many times. The V and J genes are TRBV5-1 and TRBJ2-7, with TRBD1 matching over 10 bases. Trimming cost V 6 bases and J 2 bases; bases outside gene matches: 5. CDR3 size: 14 residues. Germline loops: CDR1 SGHRS, CDR2 YFSETQ. The CDR3 bases are TGCGCCAGCAAGGGAGGGACAGGGGCCTACGAGCAGTACTTC. This translates into CASKGGTGAYEQYF.

This clone is judged medium-sized. The chain carries TRBV6-1 and TRBJ2-3, with D perhaps TRBD1 (7 bases). Germline assignment: CDR1 MNHNS and CDR2 SASEGT. The CDR3 extends over 14 amino acids. Trimming removed 3 bases from V and 8 bases from J, with 15 bases in between. The CDR3 loop is CASSEAGGSATQYF. CDR3 nucleotides: TGTGCCAGCAGTGAGGCAGGGGGGTCGGCTACGCAGTATTTT.

The genes are TRBV30 and TRBJ2-7, with D perhaps matching TRBD1 or TRBD2 (5 bases each). The CDR3 has 14 amino acids. Germline values: CDR1 GTSNPN, CDR2 SVGIG (reference sequence). Deletions cut 3 bases from V and 0 bases from J, with 12 bases between. This CDR3 is CAWSPMGTSYEQYF. CDR3 nucleotides: TGTGCCTGGAGCCCCATGGGGACCTCCTACGAGCAGTACTTC.

This clone has more than one count but fewer than ten. V and J are TRBV11-3 and TRBJ2-1; 13 positions agree with TRBD2. Germline CDR1 is SGHNT and CDR2 is YENEEA. This CDR3 region has 16 residues. V lost 1 base to trimming and J lost 12 bases; unmatched junction nucleotides: 9. The CDR3: CASSLGLAGGVDGQFF. CDR3 in DNA: TGTGCCAGCAGCTTAGGACTAGCGGGAGGAGTGGATGGGCAGTTCTTC.

This clone was detected ten times or more. This CDR3 reads CSVPGLADYEQYF. As DNA, the CDR3 is TGCAGTGTTCCCGGACTAGCGGACTACGAGCAGTACTTC. V usage is TRBV20-1 and J usage is TRBJ2-7, with 10 positions matching TRBD2. The CDR3 runs 13 residues. V lost 7 bases and J lost 3; bases outside the gene matches: 6. The germline gives CDR1 DFQATT, CDR2 SNEGSKA (reference sequence).

This clone was recorded at least ten times. The V and J genes are TRBV20-1 and TRBJ2-7; D is uncertain. Germline lookup yields CDR1 DFQATT and CDR2 SNEGSKA (reference sequence). Trimming removed 6 bases from V and 0 bases from J, with 18 bases in between. CDR3 length equals 15 residues. The CDR3 DNA sequence: TGCAGTGCCCCAACACGAGTCGGAGTCTCCTACGAGCAGTACTTC. This codes for CSAPTRVGVSYEQYF.

This clone has at least ten counts. This chain uses TRBV4-1 with TRBJ2-7; TRBD2 matches 10 bases. The CDR3 runs to 15 residues. The germline V gene has CDR1 MGHRA and CDR2 YSYEKL. The trim removed 5 bases at V and 2 bases at J, leaving 6 bases unmatched. The CDR3 reads CASSLGAGGTYEQYF. For the CDR3, the DNA is TGCGCCAGCAGCTTAGGAGCGGGAGGGACCTACGAGCAGTACTTC.

This clone was seen repeatedly, ten times or more. The chain is built from TRBV9 and TRBJ2-1, with 7 bases identical to TRBD2. The V and J ends lost 1 base and 6 bases, in that order; junction bases with no gene match: 7. The CDR3 has 15 amino acids. Per the germline V gene, CDR1 is SGDLS and CDR2 is YYNGEE. CDR3 coding DNA: TGTGCCAGCAGCGTAAATCCTAGCGGACTCAATGAGCAGTTCTTC. Translating it yields CASSVNPSGLNEQFF.

This clone occurred many times. This may be a read error: a much more frequent sequence differs by one nucleotide. The same CDR3 is also encoded by other DNA sequences in this sample. V and J are TRBV12-3 or TRBV12-4 and TRBJ1-4; TRBD1 aligns across 8 bases. CDR3 length: 15 residues. The CDR3 DNA reads TGTGCCAGCAGTTCCCGGGACAGGAGTAATGAAAAATTGTTTTTT. It yields the protein CASSSRDRSNEKLFF.

This clone was detected ten times or more. V gene TRBV2 combines with J gene TRBJ1-3, with D possibly TRBD1 on 5 matching bases. Germline V gives CDR1 SNHLY, CDR2 FYNNEI. Trimming cost V 3 bases and J 4 bases, with 7 bases left between them. There are 13 residues in the CDR3. CDR3 DNA: TGTGCCAGCAGTGAGCAGGGCGGAAACACCATATATTTT. Its protein product is CASSEQGGNTIYF.

This clone was detected many times. The rearrangement joins TRBV28 to TRBJ1-2, with 7 nucleotides matching TRBD1. The CDR3 is 13 residues long. The trim removed 5 bases at V and 5 bases at J, leaving 5 bases unmatched. Germline V gives CDR1 MDHEN, CDR2 SYDVKM. The CDR3 loop is CASSPAGGYGYTF. The CDR3 DNA sequence: TGTGCCAGCAGTCCCGCAGGGGGTTATGGCTACACCTTC.

This clone has more than one count but fewer than ten. The genes are TRBV2 and TRBJ2-5, with D possibly TRBD2 on 6 matching bases. Germline assignment: CDR1 SNHLY and CDR2 FYNNEI. Trimming shortened V by 7 bases and J by 5 bases, and 11 bases separated the two germline ends. This CDR3 has 12 amino acids. In nucleotides, the CDR3 is TGTGCCAGCACCGCGGGGTGGGAGACCCAGTACTTC. Translated, it gives CASTAGWETQYF.

This clone has a count of ten or more. The chain is built from TRBV7-3 and TRBJ1-6; unclear D gene. Germline-derived CDR1 and CDR2 are SGHTA and FQGTGA. V lost 5 bases and J lost 4, with 6 bases in between. The CDR3 is 13 amino acids. In DNA form, the CDR3 reads TGTGCCAGCAGCCGGTTATATAATTCACCCCTCCACTTT. Its translation: CASSRLYNSPLHF. The full variable domain, in which reference TRBV7-3 and TRBJ1-6 provide the parts outside the CDR3, is GAGVSQTPSNKVTEKGKYVELRCDPISGHTALYWYRQSLGQGPEFLIYFQGTGAADDSGLPNDRFFAVRPEGSVSTLKIQRTERGDSAVYLCASSRLYNSPLHFGNGTRLTVT.